The clone carrying this TCR beta chain was found a few times. The data were taken from a study of Ad26.COV2.S vaccination and SARS-CoV-2 variants. V shed 3 bases and J shed 2 bases, with 8 bases lying between them. Germline lookup yields CDR1 SGDLS and CDR2 YYNGEE. The CDR3 contains 13 residues. Assay used: immunoSEQ multiplex PCR; TCRdb lists only in-frame clones, some missing. The sample yields about 680,000 clones, roughly 90% seen once. Stated treatment: some 20 received Ad26.COV2.S at low or high dose, single or two shots; several received placebo; per-sample allocation not given. Collection of samples fell on day 63 after the first vaccine or placebo injection.

The chain couples TRBV9 to TRBJ2-5; TRBD2 is a possible D gene (6 bases). This TCR came from a person aged 18-60 years who received the Ad26.COV2.S COVID-19 vaccine or a placebo. Sequencing was performed on peripheral blood, taken in a trial of Ad26.COV2.S vaccine versus placebo. CDR3 DNA sequence: TGTGCCAGCAGCGCGGACTATCAAGAGACCCAGTACTTC. This translates into CASSADYQETQYF. Based on the CDR3 plus reference TRBV9 and TRBJ2-5, the full variable domain is DSGVTQTPKHLITATGQRVTLRCSPRSGDLSVYWYQQSLDQGLQFLIQYYNGEERAKGNILERFSAQQFPDLHSELNLSSLELGDSALYFCASSADYQETQYFGPGTRLLVL.